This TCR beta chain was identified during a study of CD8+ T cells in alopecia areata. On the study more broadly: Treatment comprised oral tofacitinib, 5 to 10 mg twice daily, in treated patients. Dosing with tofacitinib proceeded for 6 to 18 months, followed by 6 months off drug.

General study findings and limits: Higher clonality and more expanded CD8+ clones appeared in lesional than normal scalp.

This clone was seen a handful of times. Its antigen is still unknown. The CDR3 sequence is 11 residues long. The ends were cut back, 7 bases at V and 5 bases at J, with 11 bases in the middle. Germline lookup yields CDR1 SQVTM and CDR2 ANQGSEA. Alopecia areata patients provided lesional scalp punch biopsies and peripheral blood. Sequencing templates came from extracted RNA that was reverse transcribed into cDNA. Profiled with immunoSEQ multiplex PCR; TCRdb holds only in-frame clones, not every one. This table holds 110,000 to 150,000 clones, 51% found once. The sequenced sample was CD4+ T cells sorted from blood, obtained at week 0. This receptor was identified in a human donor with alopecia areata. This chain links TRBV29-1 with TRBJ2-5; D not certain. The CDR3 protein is CSGAARETQYF. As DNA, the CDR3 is TGCAGCGGAGCAGCTCGGGAGACCCAGTACTTC. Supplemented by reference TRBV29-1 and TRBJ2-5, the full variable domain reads SAVISQKPSRDICQRGTSLTIQCQVDSQVTMMFWYRQQPGQSLTLIATANQGSEATYESGFVIDKFPISRPNLTFSTLTVSNMSPEDSSIYLCSGAARETQYFGPGTRLLVL.